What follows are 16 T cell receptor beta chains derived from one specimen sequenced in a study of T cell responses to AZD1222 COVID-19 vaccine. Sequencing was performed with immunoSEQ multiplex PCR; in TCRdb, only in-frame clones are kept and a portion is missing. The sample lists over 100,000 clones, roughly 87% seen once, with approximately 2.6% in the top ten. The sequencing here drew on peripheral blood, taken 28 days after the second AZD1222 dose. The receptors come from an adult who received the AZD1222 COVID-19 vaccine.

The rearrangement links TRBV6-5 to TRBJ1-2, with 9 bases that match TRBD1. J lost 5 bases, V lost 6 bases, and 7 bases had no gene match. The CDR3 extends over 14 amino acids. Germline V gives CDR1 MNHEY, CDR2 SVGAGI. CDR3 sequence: CASSRTGEAYGYTF. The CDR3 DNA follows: TGTGCCAGCAGCAGGACAGGGGAAGCGTATGGCTACACCTTC.

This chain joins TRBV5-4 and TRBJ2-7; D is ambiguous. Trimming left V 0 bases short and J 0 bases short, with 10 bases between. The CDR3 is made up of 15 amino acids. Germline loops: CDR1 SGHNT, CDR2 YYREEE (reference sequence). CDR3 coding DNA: TGTGCCAGCAGCTTGGGCAGTGATACCTCCTACGAGCAGTACTTC. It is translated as CASSLGSDTSYEQYF.

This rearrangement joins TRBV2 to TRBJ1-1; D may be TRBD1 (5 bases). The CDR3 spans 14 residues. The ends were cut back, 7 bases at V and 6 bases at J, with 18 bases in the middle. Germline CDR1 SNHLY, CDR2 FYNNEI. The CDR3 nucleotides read TGTGCCAGCATTCGGTCCGGGACGCGACCTGAAGCTTTCTTT. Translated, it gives CASIRSGTRPEAFF.

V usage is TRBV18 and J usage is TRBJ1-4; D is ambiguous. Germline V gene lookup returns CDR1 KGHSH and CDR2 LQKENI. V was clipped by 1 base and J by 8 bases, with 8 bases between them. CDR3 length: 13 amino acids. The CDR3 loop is CASSPREAEKLFF. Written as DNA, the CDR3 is TGTGCCAGCTCACCACGAGAGGCAGAAAAACTGTTTTTT.

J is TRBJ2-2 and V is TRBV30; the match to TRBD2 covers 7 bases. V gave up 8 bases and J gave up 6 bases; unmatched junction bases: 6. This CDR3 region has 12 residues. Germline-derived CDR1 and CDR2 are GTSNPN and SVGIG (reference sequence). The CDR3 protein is CATGSGAGELFF. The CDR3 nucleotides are TGTGCCACCGGGAGCGGGGCCGGGGAGCTGTTTTTT.

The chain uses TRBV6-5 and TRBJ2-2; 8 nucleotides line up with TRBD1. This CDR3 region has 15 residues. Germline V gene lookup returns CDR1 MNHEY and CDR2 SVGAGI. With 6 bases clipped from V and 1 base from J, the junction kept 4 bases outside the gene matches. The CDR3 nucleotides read TGTGCCAGCAGCGGACAGGGAATGAACACCGGGGAGCTGTTTTTT. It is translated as CASSGQGMNTGELFF.

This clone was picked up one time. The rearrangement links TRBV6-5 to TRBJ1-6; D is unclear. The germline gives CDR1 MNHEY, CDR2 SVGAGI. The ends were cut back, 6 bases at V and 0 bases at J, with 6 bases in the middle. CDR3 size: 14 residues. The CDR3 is CASRRSSYNSPLHF. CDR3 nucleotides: TGTGCCAGCAGAAGGAGCTCCTATAATTCACCCCTCCACTTT.

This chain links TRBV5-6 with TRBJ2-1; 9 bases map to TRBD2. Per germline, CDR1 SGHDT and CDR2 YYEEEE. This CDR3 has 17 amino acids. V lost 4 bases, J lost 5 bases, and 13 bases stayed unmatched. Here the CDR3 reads CASSRPRTRGGHNEQFF. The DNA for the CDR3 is TGTGCCAGCAGCCGCCCTCGGACGCGGGGGGGCCACAATGAGCAGTTCTTC.

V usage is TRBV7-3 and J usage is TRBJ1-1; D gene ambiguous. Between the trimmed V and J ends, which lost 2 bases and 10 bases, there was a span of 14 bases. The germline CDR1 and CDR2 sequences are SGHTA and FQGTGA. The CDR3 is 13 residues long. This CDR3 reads CASSLSPALRAFF. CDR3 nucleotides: TGTGCCAGCAGCTTATCCCCGGCCTTGCGAGCTTTCTTT.

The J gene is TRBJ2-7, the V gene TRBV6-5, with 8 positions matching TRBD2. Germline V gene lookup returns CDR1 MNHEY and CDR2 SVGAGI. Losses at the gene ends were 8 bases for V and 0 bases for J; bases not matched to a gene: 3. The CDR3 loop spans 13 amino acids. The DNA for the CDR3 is TGTGCCAGCGGCGGGGGGACCTCCTACGAGCAGTACTTC. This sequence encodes CASGGGTSYEQYF.

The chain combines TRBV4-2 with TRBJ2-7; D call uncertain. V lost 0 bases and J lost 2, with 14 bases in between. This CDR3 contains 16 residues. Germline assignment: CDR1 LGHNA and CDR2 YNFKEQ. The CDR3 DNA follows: TGTGCCAGCAGCCAAGATTCGGATGTTGGGACCTACGAGCAGTACTTC. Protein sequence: CASSQDSDVGTYEQYF.

The CDR3 reads CASSSAGGYNEQFF. The CDR3 bases are TGTGCCAGCAGCTCAGCAGGGGGGTACAATGAGCAGTTCTTC. The rearrangement uses TRBV5-6 and TRBJ2-1, with D possibly being TRBD1 (7 bases). V was clipped by 3 bases and J by 4 bases, with 11 bases between them. There are 14 residues in the CDR3. The germline V gene has CDR1 SGHDT and CDR2 YYEEEE.

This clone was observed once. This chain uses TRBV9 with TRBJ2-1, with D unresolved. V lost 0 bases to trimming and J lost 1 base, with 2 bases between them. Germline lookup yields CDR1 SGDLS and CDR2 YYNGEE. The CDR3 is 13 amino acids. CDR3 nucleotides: TGTGCCAGCAGCGTAGAGTCCTACAATGAGCAGTTCTTC. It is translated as CASSVESYNEQFF. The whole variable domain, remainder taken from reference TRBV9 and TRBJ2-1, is DSGVTQTPKHLITATGQRVTLRCSPRSGDLSVYWYQQSLDQGLQFLIQYYNGEERAKGNILERFSAQQFPDLHSELNLSSLELGDSALYFCASSVESYNEQFFGPGTRLTVL.

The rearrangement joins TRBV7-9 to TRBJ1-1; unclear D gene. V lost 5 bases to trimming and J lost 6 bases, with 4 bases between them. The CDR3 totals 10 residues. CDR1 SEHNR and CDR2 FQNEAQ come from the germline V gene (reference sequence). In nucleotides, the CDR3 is TGTGCCAGCAGCCCCGCTGAAGCTTTCTTT. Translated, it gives CASSPAEAFF.

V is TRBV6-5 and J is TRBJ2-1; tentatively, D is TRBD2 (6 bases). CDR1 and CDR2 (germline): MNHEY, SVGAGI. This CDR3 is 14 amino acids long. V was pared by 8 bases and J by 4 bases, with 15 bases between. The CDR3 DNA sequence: TGTGCCAGCGGGGGGTCGGCCAGATACAATGAGCAGTTCTTC. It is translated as CASGGSARYNEQFF.

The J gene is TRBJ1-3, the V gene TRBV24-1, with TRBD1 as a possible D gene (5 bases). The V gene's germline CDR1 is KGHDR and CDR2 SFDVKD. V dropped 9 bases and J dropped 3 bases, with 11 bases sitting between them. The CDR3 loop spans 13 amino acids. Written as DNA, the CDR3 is TGTGCCACCCAAGGGACCGGTGGAAACACCATATATTTT. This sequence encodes CATQGTGGNTIYF.